The following is a TCR beta chain sequence with its context. This receptor's antigen is unknown. Base-call qualities are not available, and no considerably larger clone is one nucleotide away. The data are from a study of beta chain features in type 1 diabetes (dated by TCRdb to between 2018 and 2020). Context from the whole study: No differences in mean age, gender distribution, total cell number or subset yield were found between patients and healthy donors. A total of around 110,000,000 sorted cells were examined across all samples, and RNA yield correlated strongly with the number of cells per subset. Naive and central memory subsets were obtained from all 30 or so donors, but regulatory and stem cell-like memory subsets were isolated from only 8 patients and 8 healthy donors. The study compared TCRB repertoires of sorted circulating CD4+ T cell subsets between recently diagnosed type 1 diabetes patients and matched healthy donors. The full study reports these points: Type 1 diabetes patients showed a moderate but significant shortening of TCRB CDR3 length in all four CD4+ subsets. Naive, central memory and regulatory TCRB repertoires appeared to be more similar among patients than among healthy donors. Because cDNA rather than genomic DNA was sequenced, highly expressing activated cells could have been over-represented, although no difference in activation and CD3 levels was found between groups. Patients with type 1 diabetes made fewer insertions and deleted more nucleotides at VDJ recombination sites, implying thymic rearrangement abnormalities. PCR might favor shorter templates, but patient and control samples were amplified and corrected together, so any skew would affect both groups equally. HLA sub-analyses involved small numbers of individuals, so any influence of HLA type on TCRB rearrangement remained unresolved.

Cut back by 4 bases and 2 bases, the V and J ends lie 11 bases apart. There are 14 amino acids in the CDR3, from cysteine to phenylalanine inclusive. The retained sequence is limited to the CDR3, 42 bases, with the frame set at the first base. CDR1 is given as MNHNY and CDR2 as SVGAGI, both from the germline V gene (reference sequence). From each donor, a single peripheral blood sample of about 100 mL on average was drawn into heparinised tubes. Using a panel that included CD45RO, CCR7, CD25, CD127, CD95 and CD27, naive, central memory, regulatory and stem cell-like memory CD4+ T cells were sorted on a BD FACSAria II. Every sorted population had a purity above 98%. PBMCs were isolated immediately by Lymphoprep density gradient centrifugation and stained directly without culture. Samples were stained and sorted in pairs, with one healthy donor and one patient per experiment, so that batch effects were minimized.

All of the isolated RNA was reverse transcribed with the High Capacity cDNA Reverse Transcription Kit, so expressed TCRB transcripts were sequenced. Deep immunoSEQ sequencing was applied to naive, central memory and regulatory T cell samples, giving an average of around 3.4 million total reads per sample. After sorted cells were lysed in RLT buffer, RNA was extracted with DNase-treated RNeasy Micro or Mini kits, with the choice depending on cell number. Each cell subset was processed on its own to prevent cross-contamination, while patient and healthy donor samples were processed together. The immunoSEQ multiplex PCR was used to amplify TCRB sequences from cDNA, generating 87-bp fragments that spanned the CDR3 region. Sequencing of the amplicons was performed on the Illumina HiSeq platform. As for the authors' bioinformatics: PCR bias was computationally corrected using synthetic template baselines, reads within Hamming distance 2 were collapsed, and singletons that could not be merged were discarded. Reads were aligned against IMGT to assign V, D and J genes, CDR3 length and insertions or deletions at six rearrangement sites. Clonotype counts were normalized to sorted cell number within each subset before computing true diversity and Gini coefficients with the tcR R package. Repertoire sharing was quantified using the overlap coefficient calculated on TCRB nucleotide sequences. As a proxy for the pre-selection repertoire, out-of-frame TCRB sequences from naive cells were analyzed. TCRdb mirrors the immuneACCESS table, restricted to in-frame sequences. Some clones are absent from its copies; in checked studies, under half trace to an unresolved V gene, and the reason for the others is unknown. The V and J calls and clone size were taken over from that table, and D and trimming were inferred from the DNA. The sample yields roughly 450,000 clones; roughly 10% were counted once. The ten most abundant clones make up approximately 0.045% of the sample.

The sequence was collected from a woman under 30 in good health. The sample consisted of naive CD4+ T cells from blood. This sample's cell subset or site label indicates: true naive CD4+ T cells. The sequence joins TRBV6-6 to TRBJ2-5, with an unclear D gene assignment. CDR3 region: CASSFLQQQETQYF. The sequenced DNA: TGTGCCAGCAGTTTCTTGCAGCAACAAGAGACCCAGTACTTC.